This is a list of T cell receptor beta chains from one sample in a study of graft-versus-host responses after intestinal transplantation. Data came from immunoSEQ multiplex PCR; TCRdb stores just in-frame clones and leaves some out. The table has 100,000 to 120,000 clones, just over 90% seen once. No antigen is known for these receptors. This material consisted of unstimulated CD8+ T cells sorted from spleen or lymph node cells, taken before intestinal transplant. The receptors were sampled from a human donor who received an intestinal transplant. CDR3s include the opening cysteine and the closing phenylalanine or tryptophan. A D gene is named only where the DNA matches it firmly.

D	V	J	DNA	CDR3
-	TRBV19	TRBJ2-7	TGTGCCAGTAGTTCCCCCGGGCTCACCTACGAGCAGTACTTC	CASSSPGLTYEQYF
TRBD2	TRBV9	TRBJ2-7	TGTGCCAGCAGCGTGAGCGGGATGGGTGGCGAGCAGTACTTC	CASSVSGMGGEQYF
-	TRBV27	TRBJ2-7	TGTGCCAGCAGTTTAGGAGGGGAAGAGCAGTACTTC	CASSLGGEEQYF
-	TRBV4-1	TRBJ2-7	TGCGCCAGCAGCCAAGCACGGGGTTCCTACGAGCAGTACTTC	CASSQARGSYEQYF
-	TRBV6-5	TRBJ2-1	TGTGCCAGCAGTTACGGCCGGAGCTCCTACAATGAGCAGTTCTTC	CASSYGRSSYNEQFF
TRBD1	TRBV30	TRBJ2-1	TGTGCCTGGAGGACAGGGATAGGTATCACGGGAAATGAGCAGTTCTTC	CAWRTGIGITGNEQFF
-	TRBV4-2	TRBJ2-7	TGTGCCAGCAGCCCCCCAGGAAACGGGGCCGACGAGCAGTACTTC	CASSPPGNGADEQYF
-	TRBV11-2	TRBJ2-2	TGTGCCAGCAGGCCGGGCCGGCTCACCGGGGAGCTGTTTTTT	CASRPGRLTGELFF
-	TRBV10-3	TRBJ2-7	TGTGCCATCAGAACATCAGGGCCCCCCTACGAGCAGTACTTC	CAIRTSGPPYEQYF
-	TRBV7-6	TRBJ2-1	TGTGCCAGCAGCTTAGCAGCGGTTGTGGGACCTCAACTTTACAATGAGCAGTTCTTC	CASSLAAVVGPQLYNEQFF
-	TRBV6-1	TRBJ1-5	TGTGCCAGCAGTTTCAATAGCAATCAGCCCCAGCATTTT	CASSFNSNQPQHF
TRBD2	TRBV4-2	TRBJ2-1	TGTGCCAGCAGCCAAGTCCGGCTAGCGGGGGACAATGAGCAGTTCTTC	CASSQVRLAGDNEQFF
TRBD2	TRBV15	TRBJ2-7	TGTGCCACCGCTAACCCTCTAGCGGGAGTTTACGAGCAGTACTTC	CATANPLAGVYEQYF
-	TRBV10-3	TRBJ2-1	TGTGCCATCAGTGAGTTTAAGGCAGGGGCTAAAGTATTGAATGAGCAGTTCTTC	CAISEFKAGAKVLNEQFF